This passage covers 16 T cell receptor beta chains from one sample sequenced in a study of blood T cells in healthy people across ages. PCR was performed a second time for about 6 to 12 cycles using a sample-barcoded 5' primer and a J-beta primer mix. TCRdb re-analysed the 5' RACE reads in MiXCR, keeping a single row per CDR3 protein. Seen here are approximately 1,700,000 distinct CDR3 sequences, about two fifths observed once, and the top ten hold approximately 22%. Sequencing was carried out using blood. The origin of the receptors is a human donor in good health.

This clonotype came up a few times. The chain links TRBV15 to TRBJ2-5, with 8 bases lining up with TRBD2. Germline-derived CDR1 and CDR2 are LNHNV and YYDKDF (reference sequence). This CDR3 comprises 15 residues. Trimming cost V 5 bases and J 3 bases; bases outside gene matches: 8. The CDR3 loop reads CATSRYEAGEETQYF. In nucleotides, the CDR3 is TGTGCCACCAGCCGCTATGAAGCGGGGGAAGAGACCCAGTACTTC.

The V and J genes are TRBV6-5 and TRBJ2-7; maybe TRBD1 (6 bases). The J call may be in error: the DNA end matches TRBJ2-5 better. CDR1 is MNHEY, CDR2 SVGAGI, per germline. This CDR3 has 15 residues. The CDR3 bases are TGTGCCAGCAGGCGATCCCTGGGACAAGCCAAGACCCAGTACTTC. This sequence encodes CASRRSLGQAKTQYF.

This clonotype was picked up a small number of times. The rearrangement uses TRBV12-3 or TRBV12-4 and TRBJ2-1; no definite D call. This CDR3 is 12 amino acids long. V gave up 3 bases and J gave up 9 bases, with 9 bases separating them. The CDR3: CASSFPPTEQFF. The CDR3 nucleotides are TGTGCCAGCAGTTTTCCCCCCACTGAGCAGTTCTTC.

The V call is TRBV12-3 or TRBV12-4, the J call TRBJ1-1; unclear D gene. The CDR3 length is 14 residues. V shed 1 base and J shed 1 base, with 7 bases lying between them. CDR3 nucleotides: TGTGCCAGCAGTTTAGTCTTCCCGAACACTGAAGCTTTCTTT. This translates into CASSLVFPNTEAFF.

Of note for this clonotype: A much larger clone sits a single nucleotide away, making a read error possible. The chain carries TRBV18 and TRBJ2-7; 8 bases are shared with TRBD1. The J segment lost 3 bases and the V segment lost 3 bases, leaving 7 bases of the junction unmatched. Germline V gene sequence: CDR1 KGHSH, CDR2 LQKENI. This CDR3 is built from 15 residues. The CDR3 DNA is TGTGCCAGCTCACCCCCGACAGGGGTCTTCTACGAGCAGTACTTC. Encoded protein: CASSPPTGVFYEQYF.

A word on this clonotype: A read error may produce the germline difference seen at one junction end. In nucleotides, the CDR3 is TGTGCCGGCAGTTTCTCGGTTTTATCAGGGAAACAAGAGACCCAGTACTTC. Translating it yields CAGSFSVLSGKQETQYF. This chain joins TRBV12-3 or TRBV12-4 and TRBJ2-5, with D possibly matching TRBD1 (5 bases). The CDR3 has 17 amino acids.

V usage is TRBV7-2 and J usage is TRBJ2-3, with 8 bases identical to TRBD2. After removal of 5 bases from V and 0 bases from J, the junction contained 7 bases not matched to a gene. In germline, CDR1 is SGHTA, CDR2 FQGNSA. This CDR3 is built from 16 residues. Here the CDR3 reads CASSATGTRSTDTQYF. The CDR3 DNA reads TGTGCCAGCAGCGCCACCGGGACTAGAAGCACAGATACGCAGTATTTT.

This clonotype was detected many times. The CDR3 DNA reads as TGCAGCGTTGTGCGCGGGAGCTCCTACGAGCAGTACTTC. This encodes CSVVRGSSYEQYF. The chain couples TRBV29-1 to TRBJ2-7; 7 bases fit TRBD2. Looked up from germline, CDR1 is SQVTM and CDR2 is ANQGSEA. The V segment lost 4 bases and the J segment 0 bases; nucleotides outside the gene matches: 3. The CDR3 consists of 13 residues.

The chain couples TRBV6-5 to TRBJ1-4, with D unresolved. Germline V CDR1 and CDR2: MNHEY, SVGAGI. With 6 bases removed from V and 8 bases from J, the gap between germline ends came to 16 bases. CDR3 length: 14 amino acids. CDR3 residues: CASSHRGEAEKLFF. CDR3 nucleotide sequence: TGTGCCAGCAGCCACCGAGGAGAAGCCGAAAAACTGTTTTTT.

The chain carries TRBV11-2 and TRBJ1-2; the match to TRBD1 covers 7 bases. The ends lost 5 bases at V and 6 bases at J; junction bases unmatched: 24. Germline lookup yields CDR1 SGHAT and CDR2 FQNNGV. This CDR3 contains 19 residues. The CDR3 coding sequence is TGTGCCAGCAGCCTCCCTAGAGCGTATCCGAGGGGGACAGAAGATGGCTACACCTTC. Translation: CASSLPRAYPRGTEDGYTF.

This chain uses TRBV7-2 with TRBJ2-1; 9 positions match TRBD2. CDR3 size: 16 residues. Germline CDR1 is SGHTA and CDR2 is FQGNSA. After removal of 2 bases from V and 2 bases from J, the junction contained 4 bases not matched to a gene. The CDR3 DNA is TGTGCCAGCAGCTTATTAGCGGGGGCCACCTACAATGAGCAGTTCTTC. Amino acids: CASSLLAGATYNEQFF.

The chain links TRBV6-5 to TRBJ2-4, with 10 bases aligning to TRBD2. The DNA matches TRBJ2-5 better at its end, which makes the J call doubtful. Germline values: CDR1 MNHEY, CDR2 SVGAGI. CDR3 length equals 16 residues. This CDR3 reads CASSTLAGVHGKTQYF. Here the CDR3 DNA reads TGTGCCAGCAGCACCCTAGCGGGGGTCCACGGGAAGACCCAGTACTTC.

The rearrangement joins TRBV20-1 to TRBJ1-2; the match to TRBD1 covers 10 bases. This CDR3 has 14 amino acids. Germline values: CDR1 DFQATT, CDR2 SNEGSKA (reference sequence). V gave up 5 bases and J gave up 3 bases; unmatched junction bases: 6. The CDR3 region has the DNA TGCAGTGCTGGATCCGGGACAGGGGACTATGGCTACACCTTC. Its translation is CSAGSGTGDYGYTF.

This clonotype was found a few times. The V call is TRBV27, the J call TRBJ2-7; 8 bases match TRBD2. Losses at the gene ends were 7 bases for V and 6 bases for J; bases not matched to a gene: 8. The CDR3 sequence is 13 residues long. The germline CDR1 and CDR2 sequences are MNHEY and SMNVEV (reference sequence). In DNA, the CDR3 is TGTGCCAGCACCGCCGGGACTAGTGTCGAGCAGTACTTC. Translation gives CASTAGTSVEQYF.

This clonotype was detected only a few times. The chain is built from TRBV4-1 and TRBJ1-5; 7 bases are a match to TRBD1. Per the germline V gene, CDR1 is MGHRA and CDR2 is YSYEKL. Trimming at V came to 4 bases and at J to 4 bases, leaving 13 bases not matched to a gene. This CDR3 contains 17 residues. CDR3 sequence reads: CASSRGTAGHGNQPQHF. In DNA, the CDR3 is TGCGCCAGCAGCCGAGGGACAGCCGGGCACGGAAATCAGCCCCAGCATTTT.

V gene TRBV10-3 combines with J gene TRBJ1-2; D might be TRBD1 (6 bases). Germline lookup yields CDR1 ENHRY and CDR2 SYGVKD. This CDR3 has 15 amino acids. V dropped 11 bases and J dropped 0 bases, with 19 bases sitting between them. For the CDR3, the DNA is TGTGCCGTAACGTACGCGGCAGGGGCTAACTATGGCTACACCTTC. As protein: CAVTYAAGANYGYTF.